This record looks at one T cell receptor beta chain sequence and its context. This entry comes from a study of shared clonotypes between healthy human individuals. The CDR3 extends over 17 amino acids. From germline, CDR1 is SGDLS and CDR2 YYNGEE. The ends were cut back, 0 bases at V and 2 bases at J, with 18 bases in the middle. From CD4+ cells came CD45RA+ naive and CD45RA-negative memory subsets. Only in-frame clones appear in the TCRdb table, and some are missing; sequencing was by immunoSEQ multiplex PCR. In the table there are roughly 700,000 clones, roughly 70% of which are singletons. The clonotype comes from a young woman in good health. V is TRBV9 and J is TRBJ2-7, with D possibly matching TRBD1 (6 bases). The specimen was memory CD4+ T cells sorted from blood. Specified subset: CD45RA-negative fraction. Here the CDR3 DNA reads TGTGCCAGCAGCGTAGCTGGTTACGGGGCAGGGGCCTACGAGCAGTACTTC. Amino acids: CASSVAGYGAGAYEQYF.